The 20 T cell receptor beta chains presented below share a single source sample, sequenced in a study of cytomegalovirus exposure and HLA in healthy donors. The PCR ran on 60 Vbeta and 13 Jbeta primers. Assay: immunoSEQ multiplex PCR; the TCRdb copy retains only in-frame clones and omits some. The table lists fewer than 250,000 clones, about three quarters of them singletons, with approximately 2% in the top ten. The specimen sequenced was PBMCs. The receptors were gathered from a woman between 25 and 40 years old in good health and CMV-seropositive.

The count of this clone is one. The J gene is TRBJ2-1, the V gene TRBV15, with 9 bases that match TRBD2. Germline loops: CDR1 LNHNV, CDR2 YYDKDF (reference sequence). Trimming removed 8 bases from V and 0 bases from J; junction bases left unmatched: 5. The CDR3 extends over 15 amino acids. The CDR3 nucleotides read TGTGCCACCGCTAGCGGGATTAACTCCTACAATGAGCAGTTCTTC. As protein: CATASGINSYNEQFF.

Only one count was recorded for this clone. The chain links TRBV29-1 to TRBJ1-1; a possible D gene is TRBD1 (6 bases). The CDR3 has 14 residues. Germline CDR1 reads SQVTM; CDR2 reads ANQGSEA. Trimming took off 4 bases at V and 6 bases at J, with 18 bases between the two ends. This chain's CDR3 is CSVGRGGASAEAFF. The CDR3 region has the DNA TGCAGCGTTGGCCGGGGGGGGGCTAGTGCTGAAGCTTTCTTT.

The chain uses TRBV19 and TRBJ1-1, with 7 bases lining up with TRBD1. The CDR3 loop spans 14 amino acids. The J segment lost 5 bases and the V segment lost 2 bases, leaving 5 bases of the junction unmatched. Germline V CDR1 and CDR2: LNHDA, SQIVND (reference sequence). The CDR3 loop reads CASSIRQGKTEAFF. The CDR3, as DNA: TGTGCCAGTAGTATAAGACAGGGAAAAACTGAAGCTTTCTTT.

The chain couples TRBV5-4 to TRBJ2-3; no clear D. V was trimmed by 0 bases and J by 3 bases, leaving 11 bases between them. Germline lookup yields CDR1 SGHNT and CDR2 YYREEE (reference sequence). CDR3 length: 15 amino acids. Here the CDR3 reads CASSLDIGWTDTQYF. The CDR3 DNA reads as TGTGCCAGCAGCTTGGATATCGGGTGGACAGATACGCAGTATTTT.

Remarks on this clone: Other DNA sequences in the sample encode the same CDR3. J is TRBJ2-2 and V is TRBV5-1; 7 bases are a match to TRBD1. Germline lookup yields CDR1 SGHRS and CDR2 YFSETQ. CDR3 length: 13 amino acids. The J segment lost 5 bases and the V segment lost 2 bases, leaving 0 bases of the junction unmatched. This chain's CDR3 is CASSLQGTGELFF. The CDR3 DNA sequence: TGCGCCAGCAGCTTACAGGGGACCGGGGAGCTGTTTTTT.

The CDR3 is CASSVGGDANYGYTF. The CDR3 nucleotides read TGTGCCAGCAGCGTAGGGGGGGATGCTAACTATGGCTACACCTTC. The J gene is TRBJ1-2, the V gene TRBV9; possible D gene TRBD1, 5 bases. The CDR3 extends over 15 amino acids. Germline V gives CDR1 SGDLS, CDR2 YYNGEE. V was trimmed by 0 bases and J by 0 bases, leaving 9 bases between them. Full variable domain (remainder filled in from reference TRBV9 and TRBJ1-2): DSGVTQTPKHLITATGQRVTLRCSPRSGDLSVYWYQQSLDQGLQFLIQYYNGEERAKGNILERFSAQQFPDLHSELNLSSLELGDSALYFCASSVGGDANYGYTFGSGTRLTVV.

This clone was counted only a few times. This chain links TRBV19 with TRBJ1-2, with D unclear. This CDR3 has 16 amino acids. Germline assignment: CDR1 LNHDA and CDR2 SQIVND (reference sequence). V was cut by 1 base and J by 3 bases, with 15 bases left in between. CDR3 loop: CASSIGSAASYYGYTF. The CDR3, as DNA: TGTGCCAGTAGTATAGGGTCGGCAGCGAGCTACTATGGCTACACCTTC.

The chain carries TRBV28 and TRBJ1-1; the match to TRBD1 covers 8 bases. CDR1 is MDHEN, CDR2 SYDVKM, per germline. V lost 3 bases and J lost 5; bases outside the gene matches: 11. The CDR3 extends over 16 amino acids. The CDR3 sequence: CASSFFDRGVPTEAFF. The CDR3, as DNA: TGTGCCAGCAGTTTCTTCGACAGGGGTGTTCCGACTGAAGCTTTCTTT.

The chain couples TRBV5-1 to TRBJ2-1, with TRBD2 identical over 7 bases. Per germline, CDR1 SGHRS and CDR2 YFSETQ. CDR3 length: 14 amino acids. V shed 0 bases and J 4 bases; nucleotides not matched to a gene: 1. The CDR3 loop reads CASSLGGLYNEQFF. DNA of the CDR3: TGCGCCAGCAGCTTGGGGGGACTATACAATGAGCAGTTCTTC.

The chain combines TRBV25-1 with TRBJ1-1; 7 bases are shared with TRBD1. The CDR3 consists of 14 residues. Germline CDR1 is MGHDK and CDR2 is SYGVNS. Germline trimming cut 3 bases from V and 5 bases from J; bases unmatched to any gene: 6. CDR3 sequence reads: CASSELGQLTEAFF. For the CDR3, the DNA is TGTGCCAGCAGTGAGCTGGGACAGTTAACTGAAGCTTTCTTT.

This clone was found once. CDR3 bases: TGTGCCAGCAGCGGGAGGACTAGCGGCTCCTACAATGAGCAGTTCTTC. Translation gives CASSGRTSGSYNEQFF. The rearrangement uses TRBV9 and TRBJ2-1, with 10 bases lining up with TRBD2. The trim removed 3 bases at V and 0 bases at J, leaving 3 bases unmatched. Per germline, CDR1 SGDLS and CDR2 YYNGEE. This CDR3 comprises 16 residues.

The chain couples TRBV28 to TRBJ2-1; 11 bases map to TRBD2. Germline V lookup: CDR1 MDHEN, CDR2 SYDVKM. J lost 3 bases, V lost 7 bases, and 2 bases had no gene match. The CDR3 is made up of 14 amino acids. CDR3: CASKGTSGYNEQFF. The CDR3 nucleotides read TGTGCCAGCAAGGGGACTAGCGGCTACAATGAGCAGTTCTTC. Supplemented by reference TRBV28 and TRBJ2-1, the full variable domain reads DVKVTQSSRYLVKRTGEKVFLECVQDMDHENMFWYRQDPGLGLRLIYFSYDVKMKEKGDIPEGYSVSREKKERFSLILESASTNQTSMYLCASKGTSGYNEQFFGPGTRLTVL.

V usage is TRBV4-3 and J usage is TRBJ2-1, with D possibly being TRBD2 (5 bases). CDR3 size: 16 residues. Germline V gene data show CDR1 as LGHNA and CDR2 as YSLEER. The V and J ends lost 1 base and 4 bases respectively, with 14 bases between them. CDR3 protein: CASSQVAIGFYNEQFF. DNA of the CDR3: TGCGCCAGCAGCCAAGTAGCGATAGGGTTTTACAATGAGCAGTTCTTC.

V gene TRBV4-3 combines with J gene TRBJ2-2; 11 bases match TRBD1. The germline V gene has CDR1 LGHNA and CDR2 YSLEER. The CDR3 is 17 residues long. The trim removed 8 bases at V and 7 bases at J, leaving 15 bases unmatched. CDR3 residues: CASSTSGTGGLDGELFF. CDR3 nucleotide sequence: TGCGCCAGCTCGACCTCCGGGACAGGGGGTCTGGACGGGGAGCTGTTTTTT.

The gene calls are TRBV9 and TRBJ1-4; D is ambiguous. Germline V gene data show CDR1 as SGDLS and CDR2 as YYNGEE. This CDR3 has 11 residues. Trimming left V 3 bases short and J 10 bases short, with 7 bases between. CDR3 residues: CASSAGGKLFF. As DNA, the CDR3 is TGTGCCAGCAGCGCCGGCGGAAAACTGTTTTTT.

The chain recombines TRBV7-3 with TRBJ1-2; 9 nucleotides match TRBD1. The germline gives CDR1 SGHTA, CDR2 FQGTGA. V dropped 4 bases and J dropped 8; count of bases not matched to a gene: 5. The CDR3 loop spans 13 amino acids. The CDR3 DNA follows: TGTGCCAGCAGCTCCGGGACAGGGAGCGGCTACACCTTC. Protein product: CASSSGTGSGYTF.

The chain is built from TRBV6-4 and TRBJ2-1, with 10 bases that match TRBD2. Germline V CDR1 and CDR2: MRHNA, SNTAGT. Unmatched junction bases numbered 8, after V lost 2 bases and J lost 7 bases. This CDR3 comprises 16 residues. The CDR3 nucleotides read TGTGCCAGCAGTGACCGAGCGGGGGGGCCGCAGAATGAGCAGTTCTTC. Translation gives CASSDRAGGPQNEQFF.

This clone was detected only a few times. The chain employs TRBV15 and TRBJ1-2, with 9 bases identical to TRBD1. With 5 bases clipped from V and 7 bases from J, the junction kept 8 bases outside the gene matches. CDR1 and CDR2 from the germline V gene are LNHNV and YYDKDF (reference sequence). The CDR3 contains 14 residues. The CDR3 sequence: CATSVQGARGGYTF. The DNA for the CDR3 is TGTGCCACCAGCGTACAGGGGGCGCGGGGTGGCTACACCTTC.

The CDR3 region is CASSPQGHYGYTF. CDR3 DNA: TGTGCCAGCAGTCCACAGGGCCACTATGGCTACACCTTC. The chain employs TRBV28 and TRBJ1-2, with D perhaps TRBD1 (6 bases). Germline-derived CDR1 and CDR2 are MDHEN and SYDVKM. The CDR3 totals 13 residues. With 5 bases removed from V and 3 bases from J, the gap between germline ends came to 10 bases.

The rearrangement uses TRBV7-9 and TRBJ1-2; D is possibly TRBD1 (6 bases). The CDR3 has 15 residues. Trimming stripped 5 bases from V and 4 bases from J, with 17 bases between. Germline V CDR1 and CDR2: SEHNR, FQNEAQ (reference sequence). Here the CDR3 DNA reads TGTGCCAGCAGCCTCCGGACAGAGCTTCTCTATGGCTACACCTTC. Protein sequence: CASSLRTELLYGYTF.